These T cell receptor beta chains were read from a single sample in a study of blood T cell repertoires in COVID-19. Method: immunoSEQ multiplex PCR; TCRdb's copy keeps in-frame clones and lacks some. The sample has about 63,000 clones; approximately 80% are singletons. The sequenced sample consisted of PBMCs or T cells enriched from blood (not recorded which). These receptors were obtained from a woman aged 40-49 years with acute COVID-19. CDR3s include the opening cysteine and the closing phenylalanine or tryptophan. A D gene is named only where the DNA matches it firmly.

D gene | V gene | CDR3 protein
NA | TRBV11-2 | CASSLEAGPVTLHF
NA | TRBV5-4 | CASSPARGNNVYEQYF
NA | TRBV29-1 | CSVARRGSEAFF
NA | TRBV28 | CASSSQGGRVTNEKLFF
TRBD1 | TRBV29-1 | CSVRDRNYGYTF
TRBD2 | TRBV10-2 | CASSSSAGGRPDTQYF
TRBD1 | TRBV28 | CASSQDRGRRETQYF
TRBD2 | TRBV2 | CASKRGGGYTGELFF
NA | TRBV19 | CASSIGTGELFF
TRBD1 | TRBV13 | CASSGQGAANEKLFF
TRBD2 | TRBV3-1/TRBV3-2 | CASSQGLAGGPDTQYF
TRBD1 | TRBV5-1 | CASRIDRVTEKLFF
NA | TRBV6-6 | CASSYSKWAKNTEAFF
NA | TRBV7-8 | CASSLGQGLENTEAFF
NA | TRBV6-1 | CASSEAFGGRLNGYTF
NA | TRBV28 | CASSSLPNYGYTF
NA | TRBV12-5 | CASALGRQPYNEQFF
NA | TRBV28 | CASTLGGLGKNIQYF
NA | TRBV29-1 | CSVESGALNTEAFF
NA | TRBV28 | CASRYYVGSDSGANVLTF
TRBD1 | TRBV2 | CASSGRQGAWGYTF
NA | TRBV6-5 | CGTRTQGSTEAFF
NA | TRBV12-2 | CASRSIFSGRAQDEQYF
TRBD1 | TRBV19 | CATNRGRNTEAFF
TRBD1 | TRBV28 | CASSLPGQGMANEKLFF
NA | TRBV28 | CASSRDTPAHGYTF
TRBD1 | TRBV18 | CASSPPAGGNSPLHF
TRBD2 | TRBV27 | CASSLSGGAYNEQFF
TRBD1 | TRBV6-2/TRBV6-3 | CASSPDRDPNEQYF
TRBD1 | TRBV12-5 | CASGAGTDTGELFF
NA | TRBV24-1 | CATSGSAGSNTGELFF
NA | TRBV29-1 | CSVLRGPETQYF
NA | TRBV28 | CASQGQSYEQYF
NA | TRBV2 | CAGHGGASGNTIYF
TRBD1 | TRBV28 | CASRNRDRLLYGYTF
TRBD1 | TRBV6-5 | CASSIGTGRNSPLHF
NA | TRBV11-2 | CASSLGTTTDTQYF
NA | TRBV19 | CASSIVYSATEAFF
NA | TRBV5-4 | CASSPSGLRSTGELFF
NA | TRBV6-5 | CASSQTGTGELFF
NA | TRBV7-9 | CASSQGLVRELFF
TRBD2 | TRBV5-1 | CASSDKETGTSGRARREQYF
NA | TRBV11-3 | CASSFDGGGGSPYGYTF
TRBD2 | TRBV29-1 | CSVGGGRALPSTDTQYF
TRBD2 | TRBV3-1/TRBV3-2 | CASSHLAGASYNEQFF
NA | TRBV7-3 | CASSLTGLREQFF
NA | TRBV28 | CASTSDSLMRQFF
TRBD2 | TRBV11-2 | CASTGGFEQFF
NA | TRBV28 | CASSLGDRPPGYTF
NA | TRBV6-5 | CACAASRGPEAFF
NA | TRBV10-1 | CASGLAGWLTPACQETQYF
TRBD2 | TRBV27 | CASSLSEASGAPGDEQFF
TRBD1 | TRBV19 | CASSNAGTGYQPQHF
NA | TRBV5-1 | CASRPGSTQETQYF
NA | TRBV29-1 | CSVARGAFSDGYTF